One sample yielded the 23 T cell receptor beta chains listed below, sequenced in a study of PD-1 blockade in classical Hodgkin lymphoma. Produced via immunoSEQ multiplex PCR; TCRdb's table is partial and in-frame only. The data contain about 94,000 clones, about 92% of them singletons. Time point specified: cycle 4 day 1 (C4D1), after 5 to 7 weeks of nivolumab. Each of the patients experienced relapse following autologous stem cell transplantation, and their brentuximab vedotin exposure differed. The sequencing here drew on peripheral blood mononuclear cells (PBMCs), taken before the fourth cycle of nivolumab. The origin of the receptors is a human donor with classical Hodgkin lymphoma.

The rearrangement links TRBV6-1 to TRBJ2-3; D call uncertain. Germline CDR1 reads MNHNS; CDR2 reads SASEGT. The CDR3 totals 13 residues. V lost 7 bases and J 2 bases, leaving 10 bases between the germline ends. CDR3 sequence reads: CASTRLYTDTQYF. The CDR3 DNA follows: TGTGCCAGCACTAGGCTATACACAGATACGCAGTATTTT.

V usage is TRBV27 and J usage is TRBJ1-5, with 7 bases matching TRBD1. After removal of 0 bases from V and 2 bases from J, the junction contained 7 bases not matched to a gene. The CDR3 is 17 amino acids. The germline V gene encodes CDR1 MNHEY and CDR2 SMNVEV (reference sequence). The CDR3 is CASSLSRTGTGNQPQHF. In DNA form, the CDR3 reads TGTGCCAGCAGTTTATCGAGAACCGGGACAGGCAATCAGCCCCAGCATTTT.

The chain combines TRBV5-6 with TRBJ2-7; tentatively, D is TRBD1 (6 bases). V was pared by 5 bases and J by 4 bases, with 13 bases between. Germline CDR1 reads SGHDT; CDR2 reads YYEEEE. This CDR3 has 13 amino acids. The CDR3 region has the DNA TGTGCCAGCAGTCTAGGGGACATGTACGAGCAGTACTTC. It yields the protein CASSLGDMYEQYF. The whole variable domain, filled in from reference TRBV5-6 and TRBJ2-7, reads DAGVTQSPTHLIKTRGQQVTLRCSPKSGHDTVSWYQQALGQGPQFIFQYYEEEERQRGNFPDRFSGHQFPNYSSELNVNALLLGDSALYLCASSLGDMYEQYFGPGTRLTVT.

The rearrangement uses TRBV6-1 and TRBJ2-7; D remains ambiguous. V gave up 7 bases and J gave up 1 base, with 11 bases separating them. From germline, CDR1 is MNHNS and CDR2 SASEGT. There are 13 residues in the CDR3. The CDR3 nucleotides read TGTGCCAGCACCTCGACGGGTTCCTACGAGCAGTACTTC. Its protein product is CASTSTGSYEQYF.

The chain is built from TRBV4-1 and TRBJ1-4, with 8 bases that match TRBD1. There are 18 residues in the CDR3. Germline CDR1 is MGHRA and CDR2 is YSYEKL. Trimming took 7 bases from V and 3 from J; bases not matched to a gene: 16. The CDR3 bases are TGCGCCAGCACCACAGGGGCCAGGGGGCGCTGGCCTAATGAAAAACTGTTTTTT. Amino acids: CASTTGARGRWPNEKLFF.

In its sample, this clone was seen once. The chain carries TRBV6-5 and TRBJ1-5; D is unresolved. CDR3 length: 13 residues. Germline V gene data show CDR1 as MNHEY and CDR2 as SVGAGI. Trimming took 2 bases from V and 1 from J, leaving 3 bases between them. CDR3 bases: TGTGCCAGCAGTTACCAAAGCAATCAGCCCCAGCATTTT. Residues: CASSYQSNQPQHF.

This chain connects TRBV28 to TRBJ2-7, with D perhaps matching TRBD1 (7 bases). Germline-derived CDR1 and CDR2 are MDHEN and SYDVKM. The CDR3 is 17 residues long. Deletions cut 3 bases from V and 0 bases from J, with 18 bases between. DNA of the CDR3: TGTGCCAGCAGTTTTCGGGCAGGGGGGACAAGCTCCTACGAGCAGTACTTC. It translates to CASSFRAGGTSSYEQYF.

The chain is built from TRBV28 and TRBJ2-7; D not certain. Germline CDR1 and CDR2: MDHEN and SYDVKM. Trimming removed 6 bases at V and 2 bases at J, with 14 bases between. The CDR3 consists of 14 residues. CDR3 protein: CASSCDPNTYEQYF. CDR3 bases: TGTGCCAGCAGCTGCGACCCCAACACCTACGAGCAGTACTTC.

This clone was seen once. This rearrangement joins TRBV2 to TRBJ2-5; 10 nucleotides match TRBD1. The J call could be wrong; TRBJ2-7 is a better fit for the DNA end. The CDR3 totals 15 residues. CDR1 and CDR2 from the germline V gene are SNHLY and FYNNEI. For the CDR3, the DNA is TGTGCCAGCAGTTCCCCGGGACAGGGGATCAACGAGCAGTACTTC. Encoded protein: CASSSPGQGINEQYF.

The genes are TRBV6-5 and TRBJ2-7; no clear D. The CDR3 totals 12 residues. CDR1 and CDR2 (germline): MNHEY, SVGAGI. Trimming took 6 bases from V and 3 from J, leaving 9 bases between them. The CDR3 DNA reads TGTGCCAGCAGCCGACACATCTACGAGCAGTACTTC. Residues: CASSRHIYEQYF.

The CDR3 coding sequence is TGTGCCAGCGGCTCGGGGAGTACTGAAGCTTTCTTT. Its protein product is CASGSGSTEAFF. V gene TRBV27 combines with J gene TRBJ1-1; D unclear. The CDR3 runs 12 residues. Germline CDR1 is MNHEY and CDR2 is SMNVEV (reference sequence). Trimming removed 8 bases from V and 5 bases from J, with 12 bases in between.

This clone was detected only a few times. The CDR3 DNA sequence: TGTGCCTGGGGGAAAGGGACCCTCAATCAGCCCCAGCATTTT. This codes for CAWGKGTLNQPQHF. The chain recombines TRBV30 with TRBJ1-5; tentative D call: TRBD1 (5 bases). V was pared by 5 bases and J by 3 bases, with 14 bases between. CDR3 length equals 14 residues. The germline V gene has CDR1 GTSNPN and CDR2 SVGIG (reference sequence).

The J gene is TRBJ1-2, the V gene TRBV19; TRBD1 matches at 10 bases. Germline-derived CDR1 and CDR2 are LNHDA and SQIVND (reference sequence). The CDR3 consists of 14 residues. V was clipped by 3 bases and J by 8 bases; unmatched bases: 6. CDR3 nucleotide sequence: TGTGCCAGTAGTATCGGGACAGGGGTAGGGGGCTACACCTTC. Translated, it gives CASSIGTGVGGYTF.

V usage is TRBV30 and J usage is TRBJ2-2; 7 bases are shared with TRBD1. Losses at the gene ends were 4 bases for V and 0 bases for J; bases not matched to a gene: 2. The CDR3 extends over 14 amino acids. Germline loops: CDR1 GTSNPN, CDR2 SVGIG (reference sequence). CDR3: CAWNRGPNTGELFF. Written as DNA, the CDR3 is TGTGCCTGGAATAGGGGGCCGAACACCGGGGAGCTGTTTTTT.

V and J are TRBV6-1 and TRBJ1-4; perhaps TRBD1 as D (5 bases). Germline V gene data show CDR1 as MNHNS and CDR2 as SASEGT. With 5 bases removed from V and 0 bases from J, the gap between germline ends came to 10 bases. The CDR3 has 15 amino acids. The CDR3 loop reads CASSPKTATNEKLFF. CDR3 nucleotides: TGTGCCAGCAGTCCAAAGACAGCAACTAATGAAAAACTGTTTTTT.

This clone showed up just once. The chain is built from TRBV7-9 and TRBJ1-5, with TRBD1 as a possible D gene (5 bases). Trimming cost V 7 bases and J 0 bases, with 19 bases left between them. CDR1 and CDR2 from the germline V gene are SEHNR and FQNEAQ (reference sequence). The CDR3 covers 17 residues. CDR3 bases: TGTGCCAGCACCTACACCGGGGGTCCCTATAGCAATCAGCCCCAGCATTTT. Translating it yields CASTYTGGPYSNQPQHF.

V is TRBV7-2 and J is TRBJ1-2, with D hard to call. The CDR3 is 15 residues long. Germline CDR1 reads SGHTA; CDR2 reads FQGNSA. Trimming took off 5 bases at V and 4 bases at J, with 17 bases between the two ends. CDR3 in DNA: TGTGCCAGCAGCATCGGCCTCATACTATCCTATGGCTACACCTTC. As protein: CASSIGLILSYGYTF. The full variable domain, with the rest looked up from reference TRBV7-2 and TRBJ1-2, is GAGVSQSPSNKVTEKGKDVELRCDPISGHTALYWYRQSLGQGLEFLIYFQGNSAPDKSGLPSDRFSAERTGGSVSTLTIQRTQQEDSAVYLCASSIGLILSYGYTFGSGTRLTVV.

The chain is built from TRBV19 and TRBJ2-1, with 16 positions matching TRBD2. CDR1 LNHDA and CDR2 SQIVND come from the germline V gene (reference sequence). V trimming: 4 bases; J trimming: 5 bases; junction bases outside the gene matches: 14. This CDR3 contains 20 residues. DNA of the CDR3: TGTGCCAGTAGTAAAAAGGGGACTAGCGGGAGGGCCTGGCTGAACAATGAGCAGTTCTTC. Protein: CASSKKGTSGRAWLNNEQFF.

V gene TRBV27 combines with J gene TRBJ2-3; maybe TRBD2 (5 bases). Trimming cost V 5 bases and J 1 base, with 19 bases left between them. The CDR3 is 17 amino acids. Germline CDR1 and CDR2: MNHEY and SMNVEV (reference sequence). The chain's CDR3 is CASSHLPYGRGTDTQYF. In DNA, the CDR3 is TGTGCCAGCAGTCACCTCCCTTATGGGAGAGGCACAGATACGCAGTATTTT.

There are a few counts of this clone. The V and J genes are TRBV5-8 and TRBJ1-1; D call uncertain. This CDR3 region has 15 residues. Trimming left V 1 base short and J 1 base short, with 11 bases between. Germline assignment: CDR1 SGHTS and CDR2 YDEGEE. The CDR3 region is CASSLSPGPNTEAFF. For the CDR3, the DNA is TGTGCCAGCAGCTTGAGTCCTGGGCCGAACACTGAAGCTTTCTTT.

This chain links TRBV25-1 with TRBJ2-5; D is unclear. CDR1 and CDR2 from the germline V gene are MGHDK and SYGVNS. Trimming cost V 5 bases and J 5 bases, with 9 bases left between them. This CDR3 region has 12 residues. The CDR3 reads CASSPGGETQYF. CDR3 in DNA: TGTGCCAGCAGTCCTGGTGGGGAGACCCAGTACTTC.

This chain links TRBV9 with TRBJ2-7; maybe TRBD1 (6 bases). Trimming took off 3 bases at V and 0 bases at J, with 10 bases between the two ends. Germline-derived CDR1 and CDR2 are SGDLS and YYNGEE. There are 14 residues in the CDR3. CDR3 nucleotide sequence: TGTGCCAGCAGCGCAGGACAGAACTCCTACGAGCAGTACTTC. Translating it yields CASSAGQNSYEQYF. Drawing the rest from reference TRBV9 and TRBJ2-7, the complete variable domain is DSGVTQTPKHLITATGQRVTLRCSPRSGDLSVYWYQQSLDQGLQFLIQYYNGEERAKGNILERFSAQQFPDLHSELNLSSLELGDSALYFCASSAGQNSYEQYFGPGTRLTVT.

On this clone itself: One junction end does not reproduce the germline sequence, and a read error may be involved. V and J are TRBV9 and TRBJ1-2; 7 bases match TRBD1. Germline CDR1 reads SGDLS; CDR2 reads YYNGEE. The CDR3 runs to 13 residues. In nucleotides, the CDR3 is TGTGCCAGCAACGTAGACAGGGATTATGGCTACACCTTC. Translated: CASNVDRDYGYTF.